This record looks at one TCR beta chain sequence and its context. Trimming cost V 4 bases and J 2 bases, with 15 bases left between them. In germline, CDR1 is SGHRS, CDR2 YFSETQ. The CDR3 covers 15 residues. As handled by the study authors: By means of reference gene primer amplification, nucleated cell counts were estimated. Generated by immunoSEQ multiplex PCR, the TCRdb table keeps only in-frame clones and is missing some. That table is the source of V, J and clone size, and D and trimming were worked out from the DNA. The sample records over 100,000 clones, 84% being singletons. The data are from a study of blood T cell repertoires in COVID-19. Turning to the study itself: Researchers got acute and convalescent COVID-19 samples from the United States, Italy and Spain. PBMCs, B-cell-depleted T cells, or T cells provided the cDNA or gDNA that made up the material.

The receptor was isolated from a woman aged 45-65 years with acute or convalescent COVID-19. The chain is built from TRBV5-1 and TRBJ2-5, with D perhaps TRBD1 (5 bases). The sample taken for sequencing was peripheral blood. Written as DNA, the CDR3 is TGCGCCAGCAGCGCCCGGTGGGGCCAACAAGAGACCCAGTACTTC. Translated: CASSARWGQQETQYF.